Listed below are T cell receptor beta chains from one sample, sequenced in a study of control samples from healthy donors and cancer patients. This table comes from immunoSEQ multiplex PCR, and its TCRdb copy is limited to in-frame clones, with some not included. This table holds about 180,000 clones, approximately 90% found once. The sequencing input was blood. These TCRs come from a man aged 30 to 45 in good health. Each CDR3 is given with its conserved first and last residue. A D gene is named only where the DNA matches it firmly.

v_gene: TRBV5-6
j_gene: TRBJ1-2
len: 15
d_gene: TRBD1
CDR3aa: CASSGGQGPRYGYTF

v_gene: TRBV27
j_gene: TRBJ1-2
len: 15
d_gene: .
CDR3aa: CASSPGQPTLYGYTF

v_gene: TRBV5-1
j_gene: TRBJ2-1
len: 14
d_gene: TRBD2
CDR3aa: CASSLGSSGDEQFF

v_gene: TRBV27
j_gene: TRBJ1-1
len: 13
d_gene: .
CDR3aa: CASSGREHREAFF

v_gene: TRBV9
j_gene: TRBJ1-2
len: 15
d_gene: TRBD1
CDR3aa: CASSLTGTGGHGYTF

v_gene: TRBV19
j_gene: TRBJ1-5
len: 13
d_gene: .
CDR3aa: CASGFGYNQPQHF

v_gene: TRBV7-6
j_gene: TRBJ2-7
len: 15
d_gene: TRBD2
CDR3aa: CASSSGVAGGYEQYF

v_gene: TRBV18
j_gene: TRBJ1-1
len: 15
d_gene: .
CDR3aa: CASSLDSSGNTEAFF

v_gene: TRBV5-1
j_gene: TRBJ2-5
len: 15
d_gene: .
CDR3aa: CASSPSGGRRETQYF

v_gene: TRBV6-6
j_gene: TRBJ1-2
len: 12
d_gene: .
CDR3aa: CASSYRYYGYTF

v_gene: TRBV6-6
j_gene: TRBJ2-7
len: 14
d_gene: .
CDR3aa: CASSRILQVPEQYF

v_gene: TRBV5-1
j_gene: TRBJ2-3
len: 13
d_gene: .
CDR3aa: CASSGRSADTQYF

v_gene: TRBV5-4
j_gene: TRBJ1-2
len: 14
d_gene: TRBD1
CDR3aa: CASSPRQGVDGYTF

v_gene: TRBV7-2
j_gene: TRBJ2-5
len: 16
d_gene: TRBD2
CDR3aa: CASSYGLAGGRETQYF

v_gene: TRBV18
j_gene: TRBJ1-1
len: 14
d_gene: TRBD1
CDR3aa: CASSPGGMNTEAFF

v_gene: TRBV27
j_gene: TRBJ1-4
len: 13
d_gene: .
CDR3aa: CPGGAGTNEKLFF

v_gene: TRBV9
j_gene: TRBJ2-3
len: 15
d_gene: .
CDR3aa: CASSVGVSNTDTQYF

v_gene: TRBV30
j_gene: TRBJ1-4
len: 12
d_gene: .
CDR3aa: CAWRLPGEKLFF

v_gene: TRBV10-3
j_gene: TRBJ1-3
len: 13
d_gene: .
CDR3aa: CAIRIEAGNTIYF

v_gene: TRBV6-5
j_gene: TRBJ1-6
len: 15
d_gene: .
CDR3aa: CASSYSGRNNSPLHF

v_gene: TRBV10-3
j_gene: TRBJ1-1
len: 13
d_gene: .
CDR3aa: CAISATRGTEAFF

v_gene: TRBV4-1
j_gene: TRBJ2-1
len: 15
d_gene: .
CDR3aa: CASSQFRQPNNEQFF

v_gene: TRBV4-2
j_gene: TRBJ2-1
len: 16
d_gene: .
CDR3aa: CASSQDLLESWNEQFF

v_gene: TRBV4-3
j_gene: TRBJ1-1
len: 15
d_gene: TRBD1
CDR3aa: CASSQETGSNTEAFF

v_gene: TRBV24-1
j_gene: TRBJ1-1
len: 13
d_gene: .
CDR3aa: CATSDTVNTEAFF

v_gene: TRBV5-4
j_gene: TRBJ1-1
len: 13
d_gene: TRBD1
CDR3aa: CASSPDRDAEAFF

v_gene: TRBV7-8
j_gene: TRBJ1-2
len: 13
d_gene: TRBD1
CDR3aa: CASSSRTGSGYTF

v_gene: TRBV4-1
j_gene: TRBJ2-1
len: 14
d_gene: .
CDR3aa: CASSQEGQAGEQFF

v_gene: TRBV30
j_gene: TRBJ2-2
len: 15
d_gene: .
CDR3aa: CAWVKQGRDTGELFF

v_gene: TRBV2
j_gene: TRBJ2-7
len: 12
d_gene: TRBD2
CDR3aa: CASNGGTYEQYF

v_gene: TRBV7-8
j_gene: TRBJ1-5
len: 11
d_gene: .
CDR3aa: CATGGNQPQHF

v_gene: TRBV6-2/TRBV6-3
j_gene: TRBJ2-4
len: 15
d_gene: .
CDR3aa: CASSTAELAKNIQYF

v_gene: TRBV4-1
j_gene: TRBJ2-7
len: 16
d_gene: .
CDR3aa: CASSQDQAGFRHEQYF

v_gene: TRBV12-3/TRBV12-4
j_gene: TRBJ1-3
len: 11
d_gene: .
CDR3aa: CASSAGGTIYF

v_gene: TRBV19
j_gene: TRBJ2-2
len: 16
d_gene: TRBD2
CDR3aa: CASSAPGLGHTGELFF

v_gene: TRBV2
j_gene: TRBJ2-5
len: 12
d_gene: .
CDR3aa: CASIPAGETQYF

v_gene: TRBV12-2
j_gene: TRBJ2-3
len: 13
d_gene: .
CDR3aa: CPVELLSTDTQYF

v_gene: TRBV5-4
j_gene: TRBJ1-2
len: 14
d_gene: .
CDR3aa: CASSARQTNYGYTF